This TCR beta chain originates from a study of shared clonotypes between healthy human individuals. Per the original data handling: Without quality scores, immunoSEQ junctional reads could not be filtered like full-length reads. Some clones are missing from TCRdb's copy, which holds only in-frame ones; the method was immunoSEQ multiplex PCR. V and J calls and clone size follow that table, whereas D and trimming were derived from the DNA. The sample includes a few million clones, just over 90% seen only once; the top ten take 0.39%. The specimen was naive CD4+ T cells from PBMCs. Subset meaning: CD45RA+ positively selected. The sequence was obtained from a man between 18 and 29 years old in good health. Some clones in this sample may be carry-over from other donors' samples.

The CDR3 coding sequence is TGCGCCAGCAGCTCGCCAAGGACGGGGAACACTGAAGCTTTCTTT. It encodes CASSSPRTGNTEAFF. The rearrangement joins TRBV5-1 to TRBJ1-1; D is unclear. The CDR3 spans 15 residues. Germline values: CDR1 SGHRS, CDR2 YFSETQ. The V end was cut by 3 bases, the J end by 1 base, with 13 bases between.